These 30 T cell receptor beta chains were all obtained from the same sample, sequenced in a study of T cell responses to AZD1222 COVID-19 vaccine. Produced via immunoSEQ multiplex PCR; TCRdb's table is partial and in-frame only. The sample has 120,000 or so clones; approximately 90% are singletons. This specimen consisted of peripheral blood, obtained 28 days after the second AZD1222 dose. Every receptor here comes from an adult who received the AZD1222 COVID-19 vaccine.

V gene TRBV30 combines with J gene TRBJ2-7, with 11 bases aligning to TRBD2. The germline gives CDR1 GTSNPN, CDR2 SVGIG (reference sequence). The CDR3 length is 12 residues. For the CDR3, the DNA is TGTGCTGGGACTAGCGGCTTTAACGAGCAGTACTTC. Amino acids: CAGTSGFNEQYF. The full variable domain, with the rest looked up from reference TRBV30 and TRBJ2-7, is SQTIHQWPATLVQPVGSPLSLECTVEGTSNPNLYWYRQAAGRGLQLLFYSVGIGQISSEVPQNLSASRPQDRQFILSSKKLLLSDSGFYLCAGTSGFNEQYFGPGTRLTVT.

The chain carries TRBV6-2 or TRBV6-3 and TRBJ2-7; 7 nucleotides agree with TRBD1. This CDR3 is built from 17 residues. Trimming took 4 bases from V and 9 from J; bases not matched to a gene: 21. The germline CDR1 and CDR2 sequences are MNHEY and SVGEGT. The CDR3 bases are TGTGCCAGCAGTTTGGACACACCGGGACAGCCCCTACGAGGGCAGTACTTC. This sequence encodes CASSLDTPGQPLRGQYF.

The table lists this clone with a few counts. The CDR3 coding sequence is TGTGCCAGCAGCTCCTTAGGGGGGCGGCAAAGCAATCAGCCCCAGCATTTT. Translating it yields CASSSLGGRQSNQPQHF. The J gene is TRBJ1-5, the V gene TRBV27; D may be TRBD1 (6 bases). V lost 6 bases, J lost 1 base, and 19 bases lay in between. Per the germline V gene, CDR1 is MNHEY and CDR2 is SMNVEV (reference sequence). The CDR3 is 17 amino acids.

The J gene is TRBJ1-3, the V gene TRBV29-1, with D unclear. CDR1 and CDR2 (germline): SQVTM, ANQGSEA. Deletions cut 1 base from V and 6 bases from J, with 10 bases between. The CDR3 sequence is 13 residues long. This CDR3 reads CSVEGGNENTIYF. The CDR3 DNA follows: TGCAGCGTTGAAGGAGGGAACGAAAACACCATATATTTT. The full variable domain, completed using reference TRBV29-1 and TRBJ1-3, is SAVISQKPSRDICQRGTSLTIQCQVDSQVTMMFWYRQQPGQSLTLIATANQGSEATYESGFVIDKFPISRPNLTFSTLTVSNMSPEDSSIYLCSVEGGNENTIYFGEGSWLTVV.

The chain recombines TRBV10-2 with TRBJ2-3, with TRBD2 matching 8 bases. This CDR3 contains 14 residues. Trimming removed 6 bases from V and 2 bases from J; junction bases left unmatched: 4. Germline values: CDR1 WSHSY, CDR2 SAAADI. The CDR3 nucleotides are TGCGCCAGCAGGCAGCGGGGGTACACAGATACGCAGTATTTT. This sequence encodes CASRQRGYTDTQYF.

The sample holds one count of this clone. The chain uses TRBV3-1 (or the pseudogene TRBV3-2) and TRBJ2-7; tentatively, D is TRBD2 (5 bases). The V end lost 4 bases, the J end lost 3 bases, and 7 bases lay between the germline ends. CDR1 is LGHDT and CDR2 is YNNKEL in the germline V gene (reference sequence). The CDR3 spans 12 residues. This chain's CDR3 is CASSPGNYEQYF. The CDR3 DNA reads TGTGCCAGCAGCCCCGGGAACTACGAGCAGTACTTC.

This clone was counted once. Other DNA sequences in this specimen translate into the identical CDR3. V usage is TRBV24-1 and J usage is TRBJ2-1, with a possible D match to TRBD2 (5 bases). Germline assignment: CDR1 KGHDR and CDR2 SFDVKD. The CDR3 is made up of 13 amino acids. The V gene lost 0 bases and the J gene lost 7 bases, with 6 bases spanning the gap. The CDR3 DNA reads TGTGCCACCAGTGATTTGGAGGGAAATGAGCAGTTCTTC. Translation: CATSDLEGNEQFF.

The chain has TRBV6-2 or TRBV6-3 and TRBJ1-6; 7 bases align to TRBD1. V shed 6 bases, J shed 10 bases, and the junction held 9 bases outside the gene matches. Germline V gene data show CDR1 as MNHEY and CDR2 as SVGEGT. The CDR3 sequence is 14 residues long. The CDR3: CASRPTGVLSPLHF. The CDR3 DNA sequence: TGTGCCAGCAGACCTACAGGGGTTCTCTCACCCCTCCACTTT.

The rearrangement joins TRBV4-3 to TRBJ1-1, with 7 bases lining up with TRBD1. V gave up 3 bases and J gave up 0 bases; unmatched junction bases: 4. The CDR3 runs 15 residues. Per the germline V gene, CDR1 is LGHNA and CDR2 is YSLEER. The CDR3 DNA reads as TGCGCCAGCAGCCAGCTTGGGACAGTGAACACTGAAGCTTTCTTT. It yields the protein CASSQLGTVNTEAFF.

The genes are TRBV18 and TRBJ1-5, with D possibly being TRBD1 (6 bases). Germline CDR1 KGHSH, CDR2 LQKENI. V lost 6 bases and J 2 bases, leaving 11 bases between the germline ends. CDR3 length: 14 amino acids. CDR3 sequence: CASSLQGGNQPQHF. The CDR3 coding sequence is TGTGCCAGCTCGTTACAGGGCGGCAATCAGCCCCAGCATTTT.

This chain links TRBV21-1 with TRBJ2-7; the D segment call TRBD2 is taken from the table without a DNA check. TRBV21-1 is described as a pseudogene. This CDR3 contains 14 residues. In nucleotides, the CDR3 is TGTGCCAGCAGCAAATTCGGGACTTCCTACGAGCAGTACTTC. Encoded protein: CASSKFGTSYEQYF.

In DNA form, the CDR3 reads TGTGCCAGCAGTTTAATCCGCAGTCCGGGGAGACAAGAGACCCAGTACTTC. Translating it yields CASSLIRSPGRQETQYF. V usage is TRBV28 and J usage is TRBJ2-5, with D perhaps TRBD2 (5 bases). CDR3 length equals 17 residues. V lost 2 bases to trimming and J lost 2 bases, with 18 bases between them. CDR1 is MDHEN and CDR2 is SYDVKM in the germline V gene.

This clone was counted between two and nine times. V and J are TRBV28 and TRBJ1-1, with D hard to call. Trimming took off 3 bases at V and 1 base at J, with 9 bases between the two ends. The CDR3 spans 14 residues. Germline values: CDR1 MDHEN, CDR2 SYDVKM. The CDR3 is CASSFYTGNTEAFF. CDR3 DNA sequence: TGTGCCAGCAGTTTTTACACTGGGAACACTGAAGCTTTCTTT.

The CDR3 nucleotides read TGTGCCAGCACCCTGCAGATTTCCACAGATACGCAGTATTTT. Translation gives CASTLQISTDTQYF. The chain uses TRBV2 and TRBJ2-3; D is uncertain. The CDR3 totals 14 residues. Germline V CDR1 and CDR2: SNHLY, FYNNEI. V was cut by 7 bases and J by 2 bases, with 13 bases left in between.

The rearrangement uses TRBV19 and TRBJ1-1; D is unclear. CDR1 and CDR2 from the germline V gene are LNHDA and SQIVND (reference sequence). Trimming removed 2 bases at V and 5 bases at J, with 9 bases between. CDR3 length: 13 residues. The CDR3 DNA reads as TGTGCCAGTAGTATAATGTCGGAAACTGAAGCTTTCTTT. This encodes CASSIMSETEAFF.

The chain has TRBV25-1 and TRBJ2-1; 7 bases map to TRBD1. The CDR3 has 14 residues. With V trimmed by 4 bases and J by 9 bases, 9 bases remained unmatched. The germline CDR1 and CDR2 sequences are MGHDK and SYGVNS. CDR3 loop: CASSGRTGLSEQFF. The CDR3 nucleotides are TGTGCCAGCAGTGGCCGGACAGGCCTAAGTGAGCAGTTCTTC.

V and J are TRBV4-3 and TRBJ2-7; D not resolved. This CDR3 comprises 15 residues. The germline gives CDR1 LGHNA, CDR2 YSLEER. Trimming took 0 bases from V and 2 from J, leaving 11 bases between them. In nucleotides, the CDR3 is TGCGCCAGCAGCCAAGATTCAGAGAGAGCCTACGAGCAGTACTTC. It codes for CASSQDSERAYEQYF.

The V and J genes are TRBV4-2 and TRBJ2-3; no firm D call. CDR1 and CDR2 (germline): LGHNA, YNFKEQ. Trimming took 0 bases from V and 0 from J, leaving 7 bases between them. The length of the CDR3 is 15 residues. The DNA for the CDR3 is TGTGCCAGCAGCCAAGACCTACAAAGCACAGATACGCAGTATTTT. Its protein is CASSQDLQSTDTQYF.

The chain recombines TRBV19 with TRBJ1-2; no reliable D call. This CDR3 contains 12 residues. V was pared by 3 bases and J by 7 bases, with 9 bases between. Per germline, CDR1 LNHDA and CDR2 SQIVND (reference sequence). The CDR3 nucleotides are TGTGCCAGTAGTATCCCAGATGCTGGCTACACCTTC. It codes for CASSIPDAGYTF.

The chain is built from TRBV7-6 and TRBJ1-4, with 11 bases lining up with TRBD1. J was trimmed by 6 bases and V by 5 bases; bases with no gene match: 8. The length of the CDR3 is 16 residues. Per germline, CDR1 SGHVS and CDR2 FNYEAQ. The CDR3: CASSLSGTGGDEKLFF. DNA of the CDR3: TGTGCCAGCAGCCTTAGCGGGACAGGGGGAGATGAAAAACTGTTTTTT.

This clone was found once. This rearrangement joins TRBV3-1 (or the pseudogene TRBV3-2) to TRBJ1-2; unclear D gene. The V end was cut by 5 bases, the J end by 5 bases, with 6 bases between. CDR1 and CDR2 from the germline V gene are LGHDT and YNNKEL (reference sequence). This CDR3 is built from 11 residues. As DNA, the CDR3 is TGTGCCAGCAGCGCCAGTTATGGCTACACCTTC. Protein: CASSASYGYTF.

The chain uses TRBV7-9 and TRBJ2-7, with D unclear. CDR1 SEHNR and CDR2 FQNEAQ come from the germline V gene (reference sequence). This CDR3 comprises 13 residues. Trimming shortened V by 3 bases and J by 1 base, and 7 bases separated the two germline ends. CDR3 DNA: TGTGCCAGCAGCTTCAGTAGTTCCTACGAGCAGTACTTC. The encoded protein is CASSFSSSYEQYF.

The CDR3: CASRISGDLYNEQFF. For the CDR3, the DNA is TGTGCCAGCAGGATCAGCGGGGACCTTTACAATGAGCAGTTCTTC. J is TRBJ2-1 and V is TRBV27, with 7 bases that match TRBD2. The CDR3 consists of 15 residues. Germline loops: CDR1 MNHEY, CDR2 SMNVEV (reference sequence). Unmatched junction bases numbered 9, after V lost 6 bases and J lost 4 bases.

This chain uses TRBV30 with TRBJ1-1, with 7 positions matching TRBD1. CDR1 GTSNPN and CDR2 SVGIG come from the germline V gene (reference sequence). This CDR3 is 13 amino acids long. The ends lost 0 bases at V and 7 bases at J; junction bases unmatched: 5. CDR3 in amino acids: CAWSVKGAGEAFF. The CDR3 coding sequence is TGTGCCTGGAGTGTTAAGGGGGCGGGTGAAGCTTTCTTT.

This rearrangement joins TRBV3-1 (or the pseudogene TRBV3-2) to TRBJ1-1; D is perhaps TRBD1 (6 bases). From germline, CDR1 is LGHDT and CDR2 YNNKEL (reference sequence). The germline V and J ends were trimmed by 6 bases and 1 base, with 18 bases remaining between them. The CDR3 runs 16 residues. The CDR3 loop is CASSQTGATRNTEAFF. The CDR3 DNA is TGTGCCAGCAGTCAGACAGGAGCAACGCGGAACACTGAAGCTTTCTTT.

The rearrangement joins TRBV5-1 to TRBJ1-2; D ambiguous. Germline V gene lookup returns CDR1 SGHRS and CDR2 YFSETQ. V was shortened by 5 bases and J by 7 bases, with 15 bases between the two germline ends. This CDR3 is 13 amino acids long. As DNA, the CDR3 is TGCGCCAGCAGTCAGGACGGATCCCTTGGCTACACCTTC. Translating gives CASSQDGSLGYTF.

This clone was seen a single time. This chain joins TRBV10-1 and TRBJ2-7; D gene unclear. Trimming took 2 bases from V and 2 from J, leaving 7 bases between them. CDR1 and CDR2 (germline): WNHNN, SYGVQD (reference sequence). The CDR3 covers 13 residues. The CDR3 DNA reads as TGCGCCAGCAGTGAGCCAGGAACCTACGAGCAGTACTTC. Its protein product is CASSEPGTYEQYF.

J is TRBJ2-1 and V is TRBV21-1. TRBV21-1 is annotated as a pseudogene. This CDR3 contains 14 residues. CDR3 region: CASSKDPNYNEQFF. CDR3 in DNA: TGTGCCAGCAGCAAAGACCCGAACTACAATGAGCAGTTCTTC.

This sequence joins TRBV7-8 and TRBJ1-1, with 8 bases aligning to TRBD1. Trimming took 6 bases from V and 10 from J; bases not matched to a gene: 16. This CDR3 has 15 amino acids. CDR1 and CDR2 from the germline V gene are SGHVS and FQNEAQ. CDR3 residues: CASRGSGQGGKSAFF. Written as DNA, the CDR3 is TGTGCCAGCAGAGGGAGCGGACAGGGAGGGAAATCAGCTTTCTTT.

The chain has TRBV27 and TRBJ2-1; no firm D call. Trimming removed 1 base from V and 0 bases from J, with 13 bases in between. The CDR3 runs to 17 residues. The germline V gene encodes CDR1 MNHEY and CDR2 SMNVEV (reference sequence). CDR3 region: CASSLFYDSSSYNEQFF. The CDR3 DNA reads as TGTGCCAGCAGTTTATTTTACGACTCGAGCTCCTACAATGAGCAGTTCTTC.